Each of the 32 T cell receptor beta chains below was sequenced from the same sample in a study of cytomegalovirus exposure and HLA in healthy donors. The PCR contained 60 Vbeta and 13 Jbeta primers. Method: immunoSEQ multiplex PCR; TCRdb's copy keeps in-frame clones and lacks some. The profile covers some 110,000 clones, with roughly 66% appearing a single time and 2.2% taken by the ten largest. Material: PBMCs. These receptors originate from a woman aged 30 to 39 in good health and CMV-seronegative.

The V and J genes are TRBV7-3 and TRBJ2-1; 12 nucleotides match TRBD2. From germline, CDR1 is SGHTA and CDR2 FQGTGA. The CDR3 runs 16 residues. V lost 5 bases, J lost 1 base, and 3 bases stayed unmatched. The CDR3 bases are TGTGCCAGCAGCCCCACTAGCGGGAGGTCCTACAATGAGCAGTTCTTC. Its protein is CASSPTSGRSYNEQFF.

This clone was picked up a small number of times. The chain uses TRBV6-6 and TRBJ1-2, with unresolved D. The CDR3 spans 12 residues. V was pared by 4 bases and J by 4 bases, with 7 bases between. The V gene's germline CDR1 is MNHNY and CDR2 SVGAGI (reference sequence). The CDR3 is CASSSGSYGYTF. The CDR3 DNA follows: TGTGCCAGCAGTTCGGGTAGCTATGGCTACACCTTC.

This clone was seen a handful of times. The V and J genes are TRBV19 and TRBJ2-5, with TRBD2 matching 8 bases. V trimming: 4 bases; J trimming: 5 bases; junction bases outside the gene matches: 9. The CDR3 loop spans 15 amino acids. The germline V gene encodes CDR1 LNHDA and CDR2 SQIVND (reference sequence). Here the CDR3 reads CASSNSGSVWETQYF. For the CDR3, the DNA is TGTGCCAGTAGTAACAGCGGGAGCGTTTGGGAGACCCAGTACTTC.

The chain carries TRBV2 and TRBJ1-1; D not resolved. Deletions cut 10 bases from V and 0 bases from J, with 12 bases between. CDR1 and CDR2 (germline): SNHLY, FYNNEI. This CDR3 spans 13 amino acids. CDR3 DNA: TGTGCCAACTCGGGGTCCATGAACACTGAAGCTTTCTTT. This codes for CANSGSMNTEAFF.

This chain uses TRBV4-3 with TRBJ2-1, with 13 positions matching TRBD2. The CDR3 has 19 amino acids. V dropped 3 bases and J dropped 0; count of bases not matched to a gene: 8. Looked up from germline, CDR1 is LGHNA and CDR2 is YSLEER. The CDR3 reads CASSHTSGRASRSYNEQFF. The CDR3 coding sequence is TGCGCCAGCAGCCACACTAGCGGGAGGGCCTCGCGCTCCTACAATGAGCAGTTCTTC.

The rearrangement links TRBV11-3 to TRBJ2-1; possibly TRBD1 for D (5 bases). CDR1 is SGHNT, CDR2 YENEEA, per germline. V lost 3 bases, J lost 5 bases, and 11 bases lay in between. The CDR3 loop spans 14 amino acids. The CDR3 DNA sequence: TGTGCCAGCAGCTTCTCACAGGTGGACAATGAGCAGTTCTTC. Its translation is CASSFSQVDNEQFF.

This clone was found once. The DNA of the CDR3 is TGTGCCAGCAGCTCTAACAGGGGAGCCTACGAGCAGTACTTC. It codes for CASSSNRGAYEQYF. V gene TRBV4-2 combines with J gene TRBJ2-7; 7 nucleotides agree with TRBD1. The V and J ends lost 5 bases and 2 bases, in that order; junction bases with no gene match: 6. CDR1 is LGHNA and CDR2 is YNFKEQ in the germline V gene. This CDR3 has 14 amino acids.

The rearrangement links TRBV19 to TRBJ2-5, with TRBD2 identical over 10 bases. Germline lookup yields CDR1 LNHDA and CDR2 SQIVND (reference sequence). V was pared by 1 base and J by 0 bases, with 5 bases of the junction left unmatched. This CDR3 region has 17 residues. This CDR3 reads CASSIALAGTYQETQYF. The CDR3 nucleotides are TGTGCCAGTAGTATAGCACTAGCGGGGACATACCAAGAGACCCAGTACTTC.

This clone was recorded once. V gene TRBV15 combines with J gene TRBJ1-5, with a possible D match to TRBD1 (6 bases). Trimming pared 3 bases from V and 5 bases from J, leaving 14 bases between. The CDR3 loop spans 15 amino acids. Germline assignment: CDR1 LNHNV and CDR2 YYDKDF (reference sequence). This CDR3 reads CATSRGGLRDQPQHF. CDR3 nucleotide sequence: TGTGCCACCAGCAGGGGGGGGCTTAGAGATCAGCCCCAGCATTTT.

This clone appeared a few times. This chain connects TRBV19 to TRBJ2-1; 8 bases are shared with TRBD2. CDR3 length: 16 amino acids. From germline, CDR1 is LNHDA and CDR2 SQIVND (reference sequence). V was clipped by 4 bases and J by 2 bases; unmatched bases: 7. CDR3 amino acids: CASSTEAGLAYNEQFF. CDR3 sequence (DNA): TGTGCCAGTAGTACCGAAGCGGGACTAGCCTACAATGAGCAGTTCTTC.

The chain carries TRBV30 and TRBJ2-5, with D perhaps matching TRBD2 (5 bases). Deletions cut 2 bases from V and 9 bases from J, with 16 bases between. Germline lookup yields CDR1 GTSNPN and CDR2 SVGIG (reference sequence). The CDR3 length is 13 residues. For the CDR3, the DNA is TGTGCCTGGAGTCCCACTAGGGCGTTGGCCCAGTACTTC. This codes for CAWSPTRALAQYF.

In its sample, this clone was seen a few times. The V and J genes are TRBV30 and TRBJ2-1; no clear D. V was pared by 2 bases and J by 4 bases, with 15 bases between. The CDR3 is 15 residues long. Germline CDR1 GTSNPN, CDR2 SVGIG (reference sequence). CDR3 loop: CAWSSFGRQYNEQFF. CDR3 coding DNA: TGTGCCTGGAGTTCATTTGGAAGACAATACAATGAGCAGTTCTTC.

The chain carries TRBV6-4 and TRBJ2-3, with D possibly being TRBD2 (6 bases). This CDR3 is 15 amino acids long. The germline gives CDR1 MRHNA, CDR2 SNTAGT. V gave up 3 bases and J gave up 3 bases, with 13 bases separating them. This CDR3 reads CASSESRGATDTQYF. CDR3 bases: TGTGCCAGCAGTGAGTCGCGGGGAGCGACAGATACGCAGTATTTT.

The chain combines TRBV5-4 with TRBJ1-2; D is possibly TRBD1 (5 bases). Germline V gene sequence: CDR1 SGHNT, CDR2 YYREEE (reference sequence). The CDR3 spans 17 residues. The V end was cut by 3 bases, the J end by 4 bases, with 22 bases between. DNA for the CDR3: TGTGCCAGCAGCTATCGGACAAGTTGGCGGGGAACCTATGGCTACACCTTC. It yields the protein CASSYRTSWRGTYGYTF.

The chain links TRBV10-2 to TRBJ1-4; D is ambiguous. Germline V gives CDR1 WSHSY, CDR2 SAAADI. V lost 6 bases to trimming and J lost 8 bases, with 16 bases between them. The CDR3 loop spans 14 amino acids. CDR3 nucleotides: TGCGCCAGCAGAGAAAAAGAAGGAGCCGAAAAACTGTTTTTT. This translates into CASREKEGAEKLFF.

The CDR3 protein is CASSRPGEGNNEQFF. The CDR3, as DNA: TGTGCCAGCAGCCGACCGGGGGAAGGGAACAATGAGCAGTTCTTC. The V call is TRBV6-6, the J call TRBJ2-1, with D tentatively TRBD2 (6 bases). Germline assignment: CDR1 MNHNY and CDR2 SVGAGI (reference sequence). Trimming removed 6 bases from V and 5 bases from J, with 17 bases in between. This CDR3 has 15 residues.

This chain links TRBV13 with TRBJ2-2, with D possibly TRBD2 on 5 matching bases. Germline-derived CDR1 and CDR2 are PRHDT and FYEKMQ (reference sequence). V was pared by 5 bases and J by 4 bases, with 11 bases between. The CDR3 is 14 amino acids. The CDR3 protein is CASSRGWGTGELFF. The CDR3 DNA reads as TGTGCCAGCAGCCGGGGTTGGGGCACCGGGGAGCTGTTTTTT.

The chain recombines TRBV30 with TRBJ1-6; TRBD1 agrees at 10 bases. This CDR3 region has 17 residues. The germline gives CDR1 GTSNPN, CDR2 SVGIG (reference sequence). After removal of 0 bases from V and 7 bases from J, the junction contained 9 bases not matched to a gene. The CDR3 here is CAWSVGTGAVINSPLHF. As DNA, the CDR3 is TGTGCCTGGAGTGTAGGGACAGGGGCTGTCATAAATTCACCCCTCCACTTT.

This sequence joins TRBV9 and TRBJ1-3; possibly TRBD1 for D (6 bases). Germline CDR1 is SGDLS and CDR2 is YYNGEE. Trimming took 0 bases from V and 3 from J, leaving 7 bases between them. The CDR3 has 14 residues. CDR3 amino acids: CASSVGTVGNTIYF. The CDR3 DNA sequence: TGTGCCAGCAGCGTAGGGACAGTTGGAAACACCATATATTTT. Using reference TRBV9 and TRBJ1-3 for the parts outside the CDR3, the full variable domain is DSGVTQTPKHLITATGQRVTLRCSPRSGDLSVYWYQQSLDQGLQFLIQYYNGEERAKGNILERFSAQQFPDLHSELNLSSLELGDSALYFCASSVGTVGNTIYFGEGSWLTVV.

V usage is TRBV7-9 and J usage is TRBJ1-1; 8 nucleotides line up with TRBD1. With 5 bases clipped from V and 1 base from J, the junction kept 3 bases outside the gene matches. Germline CDR1 SEHNR, CDR2 FQNEAQ (reference sequence). The CDR3 length is 14 residues. DNA for the CDR3: TGTGCCAGCAGCGACAGGGGCGCGAACACTGAAGCTTTCTTT. Translation gives CASSDRGANTEAFF.

This clone was detected once. This chain joins TRBV5-4 and TRBJ1-6, with D hard to call. Trimming took off 6 bases at V and 0 bases at J, with 10 bases between the two ends. The germline V gene has CDR1 SGHNT and CDR2 YYREEE (reference sequence). This CDR3 has 15 residues. Here the CDR3 DNA reads TGTGCCAGCATGGATAGGAGCTCCTATAATTCACCCCTCCACTTT. Translating gives CASMDRSSYNSPLHF.

This chain joins TRBV4-1 and TRBJ2-7; D possibly corresponds to TRBD2 (5 bases). V shed 0 bases and J shed 3 bases, with 6 bases lying between them. Germline V gene sequence: CDR1 MGHRA, CDR2 YSYEKL. The CDR3 sequence is 13 residues long. CDR3 nucleotide sequence: TGCGCCAGCAGCCAAGAGAGGGACTACGAGCAGTACTTC. It encodes CASSQERDYEQYF.

This clone showed up just a few times. The V gene is TRBV19, the J gene TRBJ1-1, with TRBD1 matching over 10 bases. Trimming cost V 4 bases and J 0 bases; bases outside gene matches: 5. This CDR3 comprises 16 residues. Germline V gene data show CDR1 as LNHDA and CDR2 as SQIVND (reference sequence). CDR3 residues: CASSTSGTGVNTEAFF. The CDR3 region has the DNA TGTGCCAGTAGTACTTCCGGGACAGGGGTGAACACTGAAGCTTTCTTT.

There are a few counts of this clone. The chain uses TRBV29-1 and TRBJ1-2; perhaps TRBD1 as D (5 bases). Trimming left V 0 bases short and J 8 bases short, with 19 bases between. The germline V gene has CDR1 SQVTM and CDR2 ANQGSEA. CDR3 size: 15 residues. The CDR3: CSVEDLGASVLGYTF. CDR3 nucleotide sequence: TGCAGCGTTGAAGATCTTGGGGCGTCAGTACTCGGCTACACCTTC.

The gene calls are TRBV7-9 and TRBJ2-7, with a weak D call TRBD2 (5 bases). CDR1 and CDR2 (germline): SEHNR, FQNEAQ (reference sequence). V gave up 0 bases and J gave up 3 bases, with 15 bases separating them. This CDR3 comprises 16 residues. DNA for the CDR3: TGTGCCAGCAGCTTAGCGCCGACCGGGAAGAGCTACGAGCAGTACTTC. Residues: CASSLAPTGKSYEQYF.

The CDR3 is CASSSSSYEQYF. CDR3 nucleotide sequence: TGCGCCAGCAGCTCAAGCTCCTACGAGCAGTACTTC. The chain links TRBV5-1 to TRBJ2-5, with unresolved D. The end of the DNA aligns better with TRBJ2-7, so the J call may be wrong. The germline V gene encodes CDR1 SGHRS and CDR2 YFSETQ. This CDR3 is 12 amino acids long.

This clone was seen more than once but under ten times. This rearrangement joins TRBV7-2 to TRBJ1-3; 7 bases match TRBD1. The CDR3 loop spans 16 amino acids. Per germline, CDR1 SGHTA and CDR2 FQGNSA. Unmatched junction bases numbered 9, after V lost 0 bases and J lost 7 bases. The CDR3 loop is CASSLAGRGTWNTIYF. CDR3 DNA sequence: TGTGCCAGCAGCTTAGCGGGCAGGGGGACCTGGAACACCATATATTTT.

The chain couples TRBV6-5 to TRBJ1-1; 8 bases fit TRBD1. The CDR3 is made up of 13 amino acids. V gave up 4 bases and J gave up 5 bases; unmatched junction bases: 3. Germline V lookup: CDR1 MNHEY, CDR2 SVGAGI. The CDR3 DNA follows: TGTGCCAGCAGTTTGGACAGGGATACTGAAGCTTTCTTT. It encodes CASSLDRDTEAFF.

This chain uses TRBV7-2 with TRBJ2-1; 9 nucleotides line up with TRBD2. After removal of 0 bases from V and 4 bases from J, the junction contained 4 bases not matched to a gene. The germline V gene has CDR1 SGHTA and CDR2 FQGNSA. The CDR3 consists of 16 residues. The CDR3 is CASSLARLAGYNEQFF. The CDR3 DNA is TGTGCCAGCAGCTTAGCGCGCCTAGCGGGATACAATGAGCAGTTCTTC.

The sample holds one count of this clone. V gene TRBV18 combines with J gene TRBJ1-1; maybe TRBD1 (5 bases). V was shortened by 6 bases and J by 4 bases, with 9 bases between the two germline ends. Germline-derived CDR1 and CDR2 are KGHSH and LQKENI. The CDR3 is made up of 12 amino acids. The CDR3 region is CASSGQTTEAFF. The CDR3, as DNA: TGTGCCAGCTCCGGACAAACCACTGAAGCTTTCTTT.

Worth noting for this clone: The germline gene is not matched at one end of the junction; a read error may be the cause. The chain is built from TRBV6-5 and TRBJ1-1, with unresolved D. The CDR3 is 8 residues long. Germline CDR1 is MNHEY and CDR2 is SVGAGI. CDR3 sequence reads: CANNEAFF. CDR3 DNA sequence: TGTGCCAACAATGAAGCTTTCTTT.

J is TRBJ1-6 and V is TRBV6-5; 8 positions agree with TRBD1. The CDR3 consists of 15 residues. With V trimmed by 0 bases and J by 9 bases, 4 bases remained unmatched. The germline CDR1 and CDR2 sequences are MNHEY and SVGAGI. CDR3 in amino acids: CASSYSQGAVSPLHF. As DNA, the CDR3 is TGTGCCAGCAGTTACTCGCAGGGGGCGGTTTCACCCCTCCACTTT.